Each of the 5 T cell receptor beta chains below was sequenced from the same sample in a study of Graves' ophthalmopathy and Graves' hyperthyroidism. Amplification of the TCR beta CDR3 regions used RNA transcripts (as template). Following a first-round RT-PCR that used HTBI primers, a second-round multiplex PCR was carried out. TCRdb passed the multiplex PCR reads through MiXCR, listing each CDR3 protein once. The data contain approximately 210,000 distinct CDR3 sequences, just under 30% of them singletons. Material for sequencing was peripheral blood. The receptor set was obtained from a man aged 45-60 years with Graves' ophthalmopathy.

This clonotype was seen ten or more times. This chain links TRBV6-1 with TRBJ2-2, with 9 bases matching TRBD1. CDR3 size: 14 residues. With V trimmed by 6 bases and J by 7 bases, 6 bases remained unmatched. In germline, CDR1 is MNHNS, CDR2 SASEGT. Here the CDR3 DNA reads TGTGCCAGCAGATCGGGACAGGGCTTCGGGGAGCTGTTTTTT. This encodes CASRSGQGFGELFF.

The chain links TRBV19 to TRBJ1-1; D ambiguous. The V gene lost 10 bases and the J gene lost 5 bases, with 17 bases spanning the gap. Per the germline V gene, CDR1 is LNHDA and CDR2 is SQIVND (reference sequence). There are 13 residues in the CDR3. The CDR3 DNA sequence: TGTGCCACCCTCCCCTTAGGTGGGACTGAAGCTTTCTTT. It yields the protein CATLPLGGTEAFF.

This clonotype was recorded many times. The V call is TRBV20-1, the J call TRBJ2-2; 8 positions match TRBD1. Germline CDR1 is DFQATT and CDR2 is SNEGSKA (reference sequence). V lost 4 bases, J lost 3 bases, and 7 bases stayed unmatched. This CDR3 has 15 residues. The CDR3 region is CSAISGGGDTGELFF. CDR3 nucleotides: TGCAGTGCTATCTCAGGGGGCGGGGACACCGGGGAGCTGTTTTTT.

In its sample, this clonotype was seen many times. The genes are TRBV11-2 and TRBJ1-1; perhaps TRBD1 as D (6 bases). In germline, CDR1 is SGHAT, CDR2 FQNNGV. Deletions cut 5 bases from V and 1 base from J, with 14 bases between. The length of the CDR3 is 15 residues. The CDR3 bases are TGTGCCAGCAGCCAGGGGTGGGTGGCGAACACTGAAGCTTTCTTT. This encodes CASSQGWVANTEAFF.

This chain links TRBV6-2 or TRBV6-3 with TRBJ1-1; D uncertain. Germline V gives CDR1 MNHEY, CDR2 SVGEGT. The CDR3 sequence is 14 residues long. The germline V and J ends were trimmed by 6 bases and 4 bases, with 15 bases remaining between them. In nucleotides, the CDR3 is TGTGCCAGCAGACCACTAGGACGGGGCACTGAAGCTTTCTTT. Residues: CASRPLGRGTEAFF.